The TCR beta chain under discussion was sequenced for a study of CD4 T cells in relation to SARS-CoV-2 and coronaviruses. Study background: After roughly 11 days of antigen culture, PBMC TCR beta CDR3s were sequenced. Controls used an HIV-1 Nef peptide pool or no peptide.

Some clones are missing from TCRdb's copy, which holds only in-frame ones; the method was immunoSEQ multiplex PCR. Seen here are 9,500 to 12,000 clones, roughly 81% observed once, and the top ten hold 15% to 20%. The CDR3 consists of 13 residues. With 4 bases removed from V and 5 bases from J, the gap between germline ends came to 14 bases. Germline V gene data show CDR1 as GTSNPN and CDR2 as SVGIG (reference sequence). CD4+ T cells from unexposed donors were obtained before the COVID-19 pandemic (2011-2018). The cells were cultured for around ten days before CD4+ T cells were isolated. Unexposed-donor CD4+ T cells were probed with SARS-CoV-2 S/N and four cold-coronavirus spikes, cells permitting. Half the medium was replaced with IL-2 medium on days 3 and 7. About this clone: The antigen remains undetermined.

The chain links TRBV30 to TRBJ2-5; no clear D. The receptor's source is a human donor in good health. Source material: CD4+ T cells from PBMCs, cultured in vitro. CDR3 residues: CAWTLIHGETQYF. CDR3 sequence (DNA): TGTGCCTGGACCCTAATCCATGGGGAGACCCAGTACTTC.